One and the same sample provided the 20 T cell receptor beta chains below, sequenced in a study of T-cell reconstitution after alpha-beta-depleted transplantation in children (TCRdb year 2016). To prepare the library, PCR was applied. The sample was run on an Illumina HiSeq 2500. TCR libraries were prepared with molecular barcoding, using unique molecular identifiers to normalize TCRbeta repertoire quantification. TCRdb redid the processing of the public reads, applying fastp at Q25 and MiXCR, and retained in-frame beta chains. When rows share a CDR3 protein, they turn into one entry using the most common DNA and genes. The table for this sample lists about 110,000 distinct CDR3 sequences; 5.5% to 6.5% of them were counted only once. Together, the top ten hold approximately 23% of the sample. The treatment or condition label on this specimen signifies: allogeneic hematopoietic cell transplantation with graft depleted of TCRalphabeta T cells and CD19 B cells.

Sequenced here: PBMCs, mostly from graft donor cells, sampled 360 days after TCRalphabeta/CD19-depleted stem cell transplant. The receptors originated from a male patient aged 2 to 9 who had a stem cell transplant for acute lymphoblastic leukemia, so the T cells may come from the graft donor.

This clonotype was observed a few times. The chain has TRBV25-1 and TRBJ2-1; TRBD1 aligns across 9 bases. The V gene's germline CDR1 is MGHDK and CDR2 SYGVNS. The CDR3 totals 16 residues. The V segment lost 6 bases and the J segment 0 bases; nucleotides outside the gene matches: 6. The CDR3 protein is CASSYRGRSSYNEQFF. The CDR3 region has the DNA TGTGCCAGCAGCTACAGGGGGCGAAGCTCCTACAATGAGCAGTTCTTC.

This clonotype was seen a handful of times. V gene TRBV4-2 combines with J gene TRBJ2-3, with TRBD2 matching 7 bases. Germline CDR1 is LGHNA and CDR2 is YNFKEQ. Trimming removed 0 bases from V and 5 bases from J; junction bases left unmatched: 2. The CDR3 covers 14 residues. Written as DNA, the CDR3 is TGTGCCAGCAGCCAAGATAGCGGGTTAGATACGCAGTATTTT. Translated, it gives CASSQDSGLDTQYF.

The table lists this clonotype with many counts. The chain has TRBV9 and TRBJ1-3, with 8 bases that match TRBD1. The CDR3 covers 16 residues. Looked up from germline, CDR1 is SGDLS and CDR2 is YYNGEE. Trimming cost V 2 bases and J 3 bases; bases outside gene matches: 7. The CDR3, as DNA: TGTGCCAGCAGCGTCGACCCAGGGGGCCATGGAAACACCATATATTTT. Translated, it gives CASSVDPGGHGNTIYF.

This clonotype was found many times. The chain links TRBV28 to TRBJ1-4; possible D gene TRBD1, 6 bases. The ends were cut back, 4 bases at V and 7 bases at J, with 22 bases in the middle. The germline V gene encodes CDR1 MDHEN and CDR2 SYDVKM. CDR3 length: 17 residues. The CDR3 DNA is TGTGCCAGCAGTTCCTTGACGAGGAGGGGGGCTGTTGAAAAACTGTTTTTT. It yields the protein CASSSLTRRGAVEKLFF.

V usage is TRBV7-6 and J usage is TRBJ2-3; D remains ambiguous. The CDR3 is 15 residues long. The germline gives CDR1 SGHVS, CDR2 FNYEAQ. Trimming pared 6 bases from V and 1 base from J, leaving 14 bases between. CDR3: CASSPGGRRTDTQYF. The CDR3 coding sequence is TGTGCCAGCAGTCCCGGCGGTAGGCGCACAGATACGCAGTATTTT.

This clonotype was seen a few times. This rearrangement joins TRBV5-1 to TRBJ2-1; D remains unclear. The CDR3 is made up of 12 amino acids. The V and J ends lost 2 bases and 9 bases respectively, with 9 bases between them. The germline gives CDR1 SGHRS, CDR2 YFSETQ. CDR3 coding DNA: TGCGCCAGCAGCTTCGGTCCGAGTGAGCAGTTCTTC. Amino acids: CASSFGPSEQFF.

This chain uses TRBV7-6 with TRBJ1-4; tentative D call: TRBD1 (6 bases). Looked up from germline, CDR1 is SGHVS and CDR2 is FNYEAQ. Trimming left V 0 bases short and J 0 bases short, with 14 bases between. The CDR3 extends over 18 amino acids. The CDR3 coding sequence is TGTGCCAGCAGCTTAGCGCGGGACACCATTGCAACTAATGAAAAACTGTTTTTT. Its protein is CASSLARDTIATNEKLFF.

In this sample, this clonotype turned up a few times. The V call is TRBV27, the J call TRBJ2-3; 11 bases agree with TRBD1. Germline V CDR1 and CDR2: MNHEY, SMNVEV (reference sequence). The CDR3 has 13 amino acids. The V and J ends lost 8 bases and 4 bases, in that order; junction bases with no gene match: 2. The CDR3 sequence: CASGQGAADTQYF. DNA for the CDR3: TGTGCCAGCGGACAGGGGGCGGCAGATACGCAGTATTTT.

The table lists this clonotype with a few counts. V is TRBV4-3 and J is TRBJ1-2; D is perhaps TRBD1 (5 bases). The CDR3 runs 15 residues. The germline V gene has CDR1 LGHNA and CDR2 YSLEER. V was pared by 1 base and J by 1 base, with 10 bases between. The CDR3 protein is CASSQGAGLNYGYTF. The DNA for the CDR3 is TGCGCCAGCAGCCAAGGCGCAGGGCTTAACTATGGCTACACCTTC.

This clonotype came up a few times. The chain carries TRBV6-1 and TRBJ1-5; D is possibly TRBD1 (5 bases). Trimming removed 6 bases from V and 6 bases from J, with 15 bases in between. Germline loops: CDR1 MNHNS, CDR2 SASEGT. The CDR3 totals 14 residues. CDR3 nucleotides: TGTGCCAGCAGCCGGGGACTGGGGGGTCAGCCCCAGCATTTT. Encoded protein: CASSRGLGGQPQHF.

V is TRBV27 and J is TRBJ2-1, with TRBD2 identical over 10 bases. Germline V gene lookup returns CDR1 MNHEY and CDR2 SMNVEV (reference sequence). V trimming: 6 bases; J trimming: 2 bases; junction bases outside the gene matches: 7. The CDR3 loop spans 16 amino acids. CDR3 nucleotide sequence: TGTGCCAGCAGACTACCCGGGACTAGCGCCTACAATGAGCAGTTCTTC. This sequence encodes CASRLPGTSAYNEQFF.

The chain recombines TRBV6-5 with TRBJ1-4, with 9 bases matching TRBD1. Germline V CDR1 and CDR2: MNHEY, SVGAGI. V was clipped by 0 bases and J by 6 bases; unmatched bases: 2. The CDR3 consists of 15 residues. The CDR3 nucleotides read TGTGCCAGCAGTTACTCGGACAGGGGAGATGAAAAACTGTTTTTT. Amino acids: CASSYSDRGDEKLFF.

This clonotype has only a few counts. V and J are TRBV14 and TRBJ2-7; no reliable D call. Germline values: CDR1 SGHDN, CDR2 FVKESK. The CDR3 loop spans 13 amino acids. The V and J ends lost 2 bases and 4 bases respectively, with 9 bases between them. CDR3 bases: TGTGCCAGCAGCCAACCTCCGAATTACGAGCAGTACTTC. Residues: CASSQPPNYEQYF.

In its sample, this clonotype was seen many times. The chain employs TRBV7-9 and TRBJ2-1, with TRBD2 as a possible D gene (6 bases). Germline V gene sequence: CDR1 SEHNR, CDR2 FQNEAQ (reference sequence). The V end was cut by 1 base, the J end by 3 bases, with 10 bases between. The CDR3 runs 15 residues. The chain's CDR3 is CASSLDSGFYNEQFF. DNA of the CDR3: TGTGCCAGCAGCTTAGATAGCGGTTTCTACAATGAGCAGTTCTTC.

This clonotype was detected many times. The J gene is TRBJ2-7, the V gene TRBV11-2; the D is unclear. Trimming stripped 7 bases from V and 7 bases from J, with 14 bases between. This CDR3 is 12 amino acids long. CDR1 and CDR2 (germline): SGHAT, FQNNGV. The CDR3 DNA reads TGTGCCAGCATCGAACCCAACGGGGAGCAGTACTTC. It translates to CASIEPNGEQYF.

This clonotype was detected only a few times. The V and J genes are TRBV27 and TRBJ2-7; no clear D. Germline loops: CDR1 MNHEY, CDR2 SMNVEV (reference sequence). V was pared by 3 bases and J by 0 bases, with 9 bases between. CDR3 length: 14 amino acids. Here the CDR3 reads CASSFGPTSYEQYF. In DNA, the CDR3 is TGTGCCAGCAGTTTTGGACCGACCTCCTACGAGCAGTACTTC.

This clonotype has just a few counts. The V and J genes are TRBV9 and TRBJ1-2; D not certain. Germline V gene data show CDR1 as SGDLS and CDR2 as YYNGEE. CDR3 length: 10 residues. Deletions cut 3 bases from V and 8 bases from J, with 5 bases between. The CDR3 loop reads CASSGLGYTF. The DNA of the CDR3 is TGTGCCAGCAGCGGACTGGGCTACACCTTC.

This clonotype was observed at least ten times. The V gene is TRBV11-2, the J gene TRBJ2-2; tentatively, D is TRBD1 (6 bases). Germline V CDR1 and CDR2: SGHAT, FQNNGV. This CDR3 region has 17 residues. Trimming cost V 5 bases and J 1 base, with 17 bases left between them. The CDR3 sequence: CASSADRDTMNTGELFF. For the CDR3, the DNA is TGTGCCAGCAGCGCTGACCGGGACACTATGAACACCGGGGAGCTGTTTTTT.

The table lists this clonotype with many counts. The chain is built from TRBV2 and TRBJ2-2; D unclear. Germline CDR1 SNHLY, CDR2 FYNNEI. The CDR3 extends over 15 amino acids. The V gene lost 1 base and the J gene lost 4 bases, with 10 bases spanning the gap. The CDR3 loop is CASSEELWPTGELFF. As DNA, the CDR3 is TGTGCCAGCAGTGAAGAGCTTTGGCCCACCGGGGAGCTGTTTTTT.

This clonotype was counted at least ten times. The chain joins TRBV28 to TRBJ2-3; 12 bases fit TRBD2. This CDR3 is built from 17 residues. In germline, CDR1 is MDHEN, CDR2 SYDVKM. V lost 4 bases, J lost 7 bases, and 12 bases stayed unmatched. The CDR3 nucleotides are TGTGCCAGCAGTTCCTTCGGGACTAGCGGGTGGGTTAATACGCAGTATTTT. This sequence encodes CASSSFGTSGWVNTQYF.